Reported below is one T cell receptor (beta chain). Its antigen remains unknown. This entry comes from a study of cytomegalovirus exposure and HLA in healthy donors. Germline V lookup: CDR1 SQVTM, CDR2 ANQGSEA. This CDR3 has 15 amino acids. V lost 7 bases to trimming and J lost 5 bases; unmatched junction nucleotides: 14. Study outcomes and limitations: As a later analysis showed, a missense DCLRE1C variant was linked to trimming of TCR beta V- and J-genes. The CMV antigen specificity of a few CMV-associated chains was confirmed through in vitro analysis.

PCR primers comprised 60 Vbeta and 13 Jbeta primers. Sequencing used immunoSEQ multiplex PCR; TCRdb keeps in-frame clones, though not all of them. The sample consists of approximately 100,000 clones, around 67% of them appearing once. The chain carries TRBV29-1 and TRBJ2-7; 10 nucleotides agree with TRBD1. Sequenced material: PBMCs. The receptor's source is a woman between 50 and 59 years old in good health and CMV-seronegative. The CDR3 sequence: CSAWGGGTGVHEQYF. The CDR3 region has the DNA TGCAGCGCGTGGGGGGGCGGGACAGGGGTCCACGAGCAGTACTTC.